This T cell receptor (beta chain) comes out of a study of T cells in localized non-small cell lung cancer. This CDR3 is 11 amino acids long. From germline, CDR1 is SQVTM and CDR2 ANQGSEA. V lost 4 bases to trimming and J lost 4 bases, with 7 bases between them. Remarks on this clone: Antigen unknown.

Study-wide points: Owing to sequencing of a solitary tumor region, heterogeneity cannot be discounted. Peak T cell clonality was found in uninvolved adjacent lung, exceeding tumor. In adjacent lung, a median around 50 of the top 100 tumor clones were found. Longer overall survival was linked to higher blood T cell density.

Profiled with immunoSEQ multiplex PCR; TCRdb holds only in-frame clones, not every one. This table has nearly 35,000 clones, approximately 90% appearing once. The material sequenced was peripheral blood mononuclear cells, taken before any cancer treatment. The receptor's source is a female donor aged 60 or older with stage II lung adenocarcinoma. The rearrangement uses TRBV29-1 and TRBJ1-1, with D possibly TRBD1 on 5 matching bases. CDR3 coding DNA: TGCAGCGTTGTTCAGGGCACTGAAGCTTTCTTT. Translated, it gives CSVVQGTEAFF.